These 16 T cell receptor beta chains were sequenced from one sample in a study of blood T cell repertoires in COVID-19. The assay was immunoSEQ multiplex PCR, and TCRdb's table has in-frame clones only and misses some. The data hold 300,000 to 350,000 clones, with around 89% observed a single time. Material for sequencing was PBMCs or T cells enriched from blood (not recorded which). The receptors here all came from a young woman with acute COVID-19.

The chain joins TRBV7-9 to TRBJ1-2; no reliable D call. The CDR3 runs 13 residues. Trimming shortened V by 4 bases and J by 4 bases, and 10 bases separated the two germline ends. CDR1 is SEHNR and CDR2 is FQNEAQ in the germline V gene (reference sequence). DNA for the CDR3: TGTGCCAGCAGCTCTCAGGACTTCTATGGCTACACCTTC. Amino acids: CASSSQDFYGYTF.

The CDR3 coding sequence is TGTGCCAGTCATCCGGGACTAGCGGACAATGAGCAGTTCTTC. It encodes CASHPGLADNEQFF. V usage is TRBV19 and J usage is TRBJ2-1; TRBD2 matches at 11 bases. V was pared by 8 bases and J by 5 bases, with 5 bases of the junction left unmatched. This CDR3 is built from 14 residues. Germline V gene lookup returns CDR1 LNHDA and CDR2 SQIVND (reference sequence).

This rearrangement joins TRBV19 to TRBJ1-1, with 7 bases matching TRBD1. With 6 bases clipped from V and 2 bases from J, the junction kept 3 bases outside the gene matches. The V gene's germline CDR1 is LNHDA and CDR2 SQIVND (reference sequence). CDR3 size: 13 residues. CDR3 residues: CASSRTGNTEAFF. The CDR3, as DNA: TGTGCCAGTAGCAGGACAGGAAACACTGAAGCTTTCTTT.

The chain combines TRBV5-1 with TRBJ2-2, with 9 bases lining up with TRBD2. After removal of 0 bases from V and 5 bases from J, the junction contained 5 bases not matched to a gene. This CDR3 has 16 residues. The germline V gene encodes CDR1 SGHRS and CDR2 YFSETQ. The CDR3 nucleotides read TGCGCCAGCAGCTTGGTTAGCGGGAGTGTGACCGGGGAGCTGTTTTTT. The encoded protein is CASSLVSGSVTGELFF.

The chain carries TRBV9 and TRBJ2-3; 9 nucleotides match TRBD2. The germline V gene encodes CDR1 SGDLS and CDR2 YYNGEE. The CDR3 has 18 amino acids. V gave up 0 bases and J gave up 3 bases; unmatched junction bases: 11. The CDR3 DNA reads as TGTGCCAGCAGCGTAGAGTGGGGTAGCGGGAGAGGAACAGATACGCAGTATTTT. Translated: CASSVEWGSGRGTDTQYF.

The chain combines TRBV7-2 with TRBJ1-5, with D unclear. From germline, CDR1 is SGHTA and CDR2 FQGNSA. The CDR3 is 14 amino acids. V lost 3 bases and J 9 bases, leaving 15 bases between the germline ends. The CDR3 protein is CASSFGEPSGPQHF. The CDR3 DNA reads as TGTGCCAGCAGCTTCGGCGAGCCCTCGGGGCCCCAGCATTTT. The full variable domain, completed using reference TRBV7-2 and TRBJ1-5, is GAGVSQSPSNKVTEKGKDVELRCDPISGHTALYWYRQSLGQGLEFLIYFQGNSAPDKSGLPSDRFSAERTGGSVSTLTIQRTQQEDSAVYLCASSFGEPSGPQHFGDGTRLSIL.

Here the CDR3 reads CASSTQAGHNEQFF. The CDR3 DNA is TGTGCCAGTAGCACCCAAGCGGGTCACAATGAGCAGTTCTTC. This chain links TRBV19 with TRBJ2-1; TRBD2 is a possible D gene (6 bases). V was clipped by 6 bases and J by 5 bases, with 14 bases between them. Germline lookup yields CDR1 LNHDA and CDR2 SQIVND (reference sequence). CDR3 length: 14 amino acids.

This clone was counted between two and nine times. CDR3 region: CSASNAGIPYEQYF. The CDR3 DNA sequence: TGCAGTGCTAGTAATGCGGGTATCCCCTACGAGCAGTACTTC. The V and J genes are TRBV20-1 and TRBJ2-7, with a possible D match to TRBD2 (5 bases). The V end lost 3 bases, the J end lost 2 bases, and 14 bases lay between the germline ends. The CDR3 length is 14 residues. CDR1 is DFQATT, CDR2 SNEGSKA, per germline (reference sequence).

The V call is TRBV5-6, the J call TRBJ1-2; the match to TRBD1 covers 7 bases. The CDR3 has 15 residues. The germline V gene encodes CDR1 SGHDT and CDR2 YYEEEE. The V and J ends lost 4 bases and 0 bases, in that order; junction bases with no gene match: 6. The CDR3 sequence is CASSPDRRANYGYTF. As DNA, the CDR3 is TGTGCCAGCAGCCCGGACAGGCGAGCTAACTATGGCTACACCTTC. The complete variable domain, with remaining parts taken from reference TRBV5-6 and TRBJ1-2, reads DAGVTQSPTHLIKTRGQQVTLRCSPKSGHDTVSWYQQALGQGPQFIFQYYEEEERQRGNFPDRFSGHQFPNYSSELNVNALLLGDSALYLCASSPDRRANYGYTFGSGTRLTVV.

The chain joins TRBV30 to TRBJ1-2, with D tentatively TRBD1 (5 bases). This CDR3 has 13 amino acids. Germline assignment: CDR1 GTSNPN and CDR2 SVGIG (reference sequence). V gave up 0 bases and J gave up 7 bases, with 12 bases separating them. Here the CDR3 DNA reads TGTGCCTGGAGTGTAGGAGGGGCCGCTGGCTACACCTTC. This gives the protein CAWSVGGAAGYTF. The complete variable domain, with remaining parts taken from reference TRBV30 and TRBJ1-2, reads SQTIHQWPATLVQPVGSPLSLECTVEGTSNPNLYWYRQAAGRGLQLLFYSVGIGQISSEVPQNLSASRPQDRQFILSSKKLLLSDSGFYLCAWSVGGAAGYTFGSGTRLTVV.

This rearrangement joins TRBV9 to TRBJ1-1, with 8 nucleotides matching TRBD1. V gave up 0 bases and J gave up 6 bases; unmatched junction bases: 7. Germline CDR1 SGDLS, CDR2 YYNGEE. The CDR3 is made up of 15 amino acids. This chain's CDR3 is CASSVDIRGQPEAFF. In nucleotides, the CDR3 is TGTGCCAGCAGCGTAGATATCAGGGGGCAGCCTGAAGCTTTCTTT.

The rearrangement uses TRBV16 and TRBJ1-1; the match to TRBD1 covers 11 bases. The CDR3 covers 14 residues. From germline, CDR1 is KGHSY and CDR2 FQNENV. V trimming: 4 bases; J trimming: 5 bases; junction bases outside the gene matches: 3. The DNA of the CDR3 is TGTGCCAGCAGCCGGGACAGGGGGGAGACTGAAGCTTTCTTT. Protein: CASSRDRGETEAFF.

V and J are TRBV4-1 and TRBJ1-1; D gene uncertain. Germline V lookup: CDR1 MGHRA, CDR2 YSYEKL. The CDR3 is 13 amino acids. V was shortened by 1 base and J by 1 base, with 4 bases between the two germline ends. The CDR3 sequence: CASSQAQNTEAFF. CDR3 bases: TGCGCCAGCAGCCAAGCCCAGAACACTGAAGCTTTCTTT.

The chain joins TRBV7-2 to TRBJ1-1, with D maybe TRBD1 (6 bases). This CDR3 has 16 residues. Germline V lookup: CDR1 SGHTA, CDR2 FQGNSA. V was trimmed by 4 bases and J by 4 bases, leaving 19 bases between them. The CDR3 loop is CASSSTGTPGITEAFF. CDR3 nucleotide sequence: TGTGCCAGCAGCTCAACCGGGACACCTGGAATCACTGAAGCTTTCTTT.

The chain joins TRBV3-1 (or the pseudogene TRBV3-2) to TRBJ2-7, with D tentatively TRBD2 (5 bases). The CDR3 is made up of 15 amino acids. Trimming cost V 0 bases and J 3 bases, with 12 bases left between them. Germline V gene sequence: CDR1 LGHDT, CDR2 YNNKEL (reference sequence). This CDR3 is CASSQERIRGYEQYF. CDR3 nucleotides: TGTGCCAGCAGCCAAGAAAGGATACGGGGCTACGAGCAGTACTTC.

This clone was detected once. The rearrangement links TRBV28 to TRBJ1-5; 10 bases are shared with TRBD1. J gave up 4 bases and V 7 bases, and 7 bases lay outside the gene matches. CDR1 is MDHEN, CDR2 SYDVKM, per germline. The CDR3 length is 15 residues. CDR3 DNA: TGTGCCAGCACCCAACCGGGACAGGGGAATCAGCCCCAGCATTTT. It codes for CASTQPGQGNQPQHF.